These 13 T cell receptor beta chains were all obtained from the same sample, sequenced in a study of CD4 T cells in relation to SARS-CoV-2 and coronaviruses (dated by TCRdb to about 2021). Receptor amplification or capture employed the immunoSEQ multiplex PCR assay. Not all clones reach the TCRdb copy of this immuneACCESS table, which keeps in-frame sequences only. Checked studies attribute under half of the gap to unresolved V genes and leave the rest unexplained. The sample records more than 55,000 clones, roughly 90% of which are singletons. 1.4% of the sample is in the top ten clones. CD4+ T cells from unexposed donors were collected before the COVID-19 pandemic (2011-2018). Sequencing was carried out using memory CD4+ T cells from PBMCs. The cell subset or site tag for this specimen amounts to: memory (non-naive) CD4+ T cells. The receptors stem from a human donor in good health.

The chain is built from TRBV6-6 and TRBJ1-2; D is ambiguous. The CDR3 length is 11 residues. Germline-derived CDR1 and CDR2 are MNHNY and SVGAGI (reference sequence). V was clipped by 6 bases and J by 7 bases, with 9 bases between them. CDR3 sequence: CASSTPGGYTF. CDR3 nucleotide sequence: TGTGCCAGCAGCACCCCCGGTGGCTACACCTTC.

The chain combines TRBV5-1 with TRBJ2-1; TRBD2 matches at 9 bases. The CDR3 is made up of 16 amino acids. V was pared by 0 bases and J by 4 bases, with 5 bases of the junction left unmatched. The V gene's germline CDR1 is SGHRS and CDR2 YFSETQ. CDR3 residues: CASSLGASGNYNEQFF. DNA of the CDR3: TGCGCCAGCAGCTTGGGGGCTAGCGGGAATTACAATGAGCAGTTCTTC.

The chain uses TRBV6-5 and TRBJ1-2; the D is unclear. Germline loops: CDR1 MNHEY, CDR2 SVGAGI. CDR3 size: 12 residues. V dropped 5 bases and J dropped 5 bases, with 9 bases sitting between them. The CDR3 DNA is TGTGCCAGCAGTCTAGAGGGATATGGCTACACCTTC. Translating it yields CASSLEGYGYTF.

This clone was counted between two and nine times. The V call is TRBV28, the J call TRBJ1-1; 7 nucleotides line up with TRBD1. The junction had 8 bases not matched to a gene; V was cut back by 5 bases and J by 11 bases. This CDR3 spans 12 amino acids. Germline V CDR1 and CDR2: MDHEN, SYDVKM. The CDR3 sequence is CASSTRQGLAFF. DNA for the CDR3: TGTGCCAGCAGTACAAGACAGGGATTGGCTTTCTTT.

The V gene is TRBV12-3 or TRBV12-4, the J gene TRBJ1-2, with 7 bases fitting TRBD1. The CDR3 runs 12 residues. V lost 6 bases to trimming and J lost 8 bases; unmatched junction nucleotides: 6. In DNA form, the CDR3 reads TGTGCCAGCAGCCGGGACAGCCGGGGCTACACCTTC. This encodes CASSRDSRGYTF.

The gene calls are TRBV5-1 and TRBJ2-1; 13 bases agree with TRBD2. The germline gives CDR1 SGHRS, CDR2 YFSETQ. The CDR3 extends over 17 amino acids. J gave up 2 bases and V 5 bases, and 7 bases lay outside the gene matches. The DNA for the CDR3 is TGCGCCAGCAGGTCGGGACTAGCGGGGCCGACCTACAATGAGCAGTTCTTC. It codes for CASRSGLAGPTYNEQFF.

V gene TRBV6-5 combines with J gene TRBJ1-1, with D unresolved. Trimming pared 10 bases from V and 0 bases from J, leaving 15 bases between. CDR1 and CDR2 from the germline V gene are MNHEY and SVGAGI. The CDR3 is 14 residues long. CDR3: CATRPQVMNTEAFF. In nucleotides, the CDR3 is TGTGCCACCCGACCCCAGGTTATGAACACTGAAGCTTTCTTT.

This sequence joins TRBV14 and TRBJ2-1, with a possible D match to TRBD2 (5 bases). Germline values: CDR1 SGHDN, CDR2 FVKESK. Trimming took 4 bases from V and 5 from J, leaving 9 bases between them. The CDR3 runs to 13 residues. The chain's CDR3 is CASSRRNNNEQFF. The CDR3 DNA reads TGTGCCAGCAGCCGGAGGAACAACAATGAGCAGTTCTTC.

This clone was observed a handful of times. V usage is TRBV4-1 and J usage is TRBJ1-6; D might be TRBD1 (6 bases). The CDR3 runs to 16 residues. V lost 4 bases to trimming and J lost 7 bases, with 17 bases between them. Germline-derived CDR1 and CDR2 are MGHRA and YSYEKL. The CDR3 loop is CASSRLGQLENSPLHF. As DNA, the CDR3 is TGCGCCAGCAGCCGACTTGGACAGCTTGAGAATTCACCCCTCCACTTT.

In DNA form, the CDR3 reads TGTGCCAGCAGCCATTATTCAGGGGGCGATAACTATGGCTACACCTTC. It is translated as CASSHYSGGDNYGYTF. This chain uses TRBV3-1 (or the pseudogene TRBV3-2) with TRBJ1-2; 8 bases fit TRBD1. The J segment lost 1 base and the V segment lost 3 bases, leaving 7 bases of the junction unmatched. Germline lookup yields CDR1 LGHDT and CDR2 YNNKEL (reference sequence). The CDR3 contains 16 residues.

This chain links TRBV24-1 with TRBJ2-7; 13 bases map to TRBD2. V lost 4 bases and J lost 12; bases outside the gene matches: 5. There are 13 residues in the CDR3. Looked up from germline, CDR1 is KGHDR and CDR2 is SFDVKD. The CDR3 nucleotides are TGTGCCACCAGTGACAGGACTAGCGGGAGCATGTACTTC. Residues: CATSDRTSGSMYF.

The chain carries TRBV19 and TRBJ1-5; weak D call: TRBD1 (5 bases). The germline CDR1 and CDR2 sequences are LNHDA and SQIVND (reference sequence). The CDR3 is 13 residues long. Trimming stripped 5 bases from V and 4 bases from J, with 9 bases between. The CDR3 nucleotides are TGTGCCAGTAGTCAACAGGTAAATCAGCCCCAGCATTTT. Translation: CASSQQVNQPQHF. The full variable domain, completed using reference TRBV19 and TRBJ1-5, is DGGITQSPKYLFRKEGQNVTLSCEQNLNHDAMYWYRQDPGQGLRLIYYSQIVNDFQKGDIAEGYSVSREKKESFPLTVTSAQKNPTAFYLCASSQQVNQPQHFGDGTRLSIL.

The V gene is TRBV11-3, the J gene TRBJ2-1, with 13 bases fitting TRBD2. The CDR3 runs to 19 residues. The V and J ends lost 5 bases and 1 base, in that order; junction bases with no gene match: 11. Per germline, CDR1 SGHNT and CDR2 YENEEA. This chain's CDR3 is CASSTKTSGRPPSYNEQFF. The CDR3 region has the DNA TGTGCCAGCAGCACAAAGACTAGCGGGAGGCCGCCTTCCTACAATGAGCAGTTCTTC.